This T cell receptor (beta chain) was profiled in a study of cytotoxic CD8 clonotypes in ibrutinib-treated CLL. Study summary: The patients, roughly ten relapsed/refractory and 15 treatment-naive, included 17 who were IGHV unmutated. Responses: some 24 partial, 2 complete; after median roughly 68 months, roughly 14 stayed remitted, 12 progressed.

The CDR3 sequence is 17 residues long. V shed 7 bases, J shed 5 bases, and the junction held 19 bases outside the gene matches. The protocol was immunoSEQ multiplex PCR, while the TCRdb copy is restricted to in-frame clones and leaves out a portion. Seen here are roughly 17,000 clones, around two thirds observed once, and the top ten hold roughly 25%. General study findings and limits: Clonality increased at ibrutinib response and stayed stable in sustained remission. At progression, however, it fell back toward baseline.

Of note for this clone: Antigen unknown.

V usage is TRBV23-1 and J usage is TRBJ2-5; 7 nucleotides align to TRBD1. TRBV23-1 is recorded as an ORF, its role being uncertain. The sequence derives from a human donor with chronic lymphocytic leukemia. The source was PBMCs, collected after 12 months of ibrutinib treatment. The chain's CDR3 is CASTKQTGYGHAETQYF. CDR3 DNA: TGCGCCAGCACCAAGCAGACAGGGTATGGACACGCGGAGACCCAGTACTTC.